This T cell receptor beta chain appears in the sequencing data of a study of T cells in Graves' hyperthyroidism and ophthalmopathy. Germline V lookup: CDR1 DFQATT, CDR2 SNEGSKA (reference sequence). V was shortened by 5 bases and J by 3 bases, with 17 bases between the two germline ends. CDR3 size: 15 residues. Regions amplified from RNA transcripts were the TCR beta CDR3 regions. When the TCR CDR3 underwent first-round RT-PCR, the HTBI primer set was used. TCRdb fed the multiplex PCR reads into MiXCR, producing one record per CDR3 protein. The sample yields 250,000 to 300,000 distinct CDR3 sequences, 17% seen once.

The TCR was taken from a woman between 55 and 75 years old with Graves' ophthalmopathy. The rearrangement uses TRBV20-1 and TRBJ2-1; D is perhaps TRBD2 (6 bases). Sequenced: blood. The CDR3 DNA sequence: TGCAGTGCTCACGTCGGGGGAGTAGACTACAATGAGCAGTTCTTC. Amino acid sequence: CSAHVGGVDYNEQFF.